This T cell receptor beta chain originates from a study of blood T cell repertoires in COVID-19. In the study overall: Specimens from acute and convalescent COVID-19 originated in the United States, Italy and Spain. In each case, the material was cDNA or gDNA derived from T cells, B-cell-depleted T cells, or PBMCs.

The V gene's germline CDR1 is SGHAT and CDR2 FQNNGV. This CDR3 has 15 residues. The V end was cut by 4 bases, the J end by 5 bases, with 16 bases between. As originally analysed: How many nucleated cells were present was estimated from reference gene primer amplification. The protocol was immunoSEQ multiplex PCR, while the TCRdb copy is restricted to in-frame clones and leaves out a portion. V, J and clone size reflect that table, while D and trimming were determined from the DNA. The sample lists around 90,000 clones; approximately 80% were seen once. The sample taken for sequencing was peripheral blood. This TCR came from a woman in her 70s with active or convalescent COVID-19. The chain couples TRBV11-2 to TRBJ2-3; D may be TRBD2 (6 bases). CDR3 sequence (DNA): TGTGCCAGCAGCTCTCGAGGGGAGGTGGTAGATACGCAGTATTTT. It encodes CASSSRGEVVDTQYF.